Sequencing of this T cell receptor (beta chain) was carried out in a study of CD8 T cells in Susac syndrome. Germline CDR1 is SQVTM and CDR2 is ANQGSEA. Trimming at V came to 5 bases and at J to 7 bases, leaving 5 bases not matched to a gene. There are 13 residues in the CDR3. Study-level points and caveats: As the study acknowledged, the number of individuals who were part of its TCR sequencing and HLA analysis was relatively small.

From blood CD8+ and CD4+ T cells, TCR beta sequences were generated. When the RNA was reverse transcribed, random hexamers were used with an input of about 0.45 to 1 ug. TCRdb redid the calling of the immunoSEQ multiplex PCR reads with MiXCR, one entry per CDR3 protein. The table shows over 200,000 distinct CDR3 sequences, with roughly 94% occurring only once. Worth noting for this clonotype: Its target is unknown.

The clonotype was recovered from a human donor with multiple sclerosis. The chain is built from TRBV29-1 and TRBJ2-1, with 10 bases that match TRBD2. The specimen was CD4+ T cells from PBMCs. The CDR3 is CSVSSGGINEQFF. The CDR3 DNA is TGCAGCGTTTCTAGCGGGGGAATTAATGAGCAGTTCTTC.